Here is one T cell receptor (beta chain) with its context. As yet, its antigen is unknown. It was via CD45RO/CCR7/CD25/CD127/CD95/CD27 that CD4+ naive, central memory, regulatory and stem cell-like memory cells were sorted. The sample comes from a study of beta chain features in type 1 diabetes. Overall study context: In all, roughly 98,000,000 sorted cells from all samples were analyzed.

CDR3 size: 14 residues. Germline CDR1 MNHEY, CDR2 SMNVEV (reference sequence). V dropped 4 bases and J dropped 7 bases, with 16 bases sitting between them. Study results and caveats: Amplification by PCR could prefer shorter templates, with the same effect in patients and controls. Researchers report that Type 1 diabetes patients had moderately but significantly shorter TCRB CDR3s across all four CD4+ subsets.

Expressed TCRB transcripts were sequenced after all isolated RNA was converted to cDNA. Using immunoSEQ multiplex PCR, the repertoire was profiled, and TCRdb retains in-frame clones only, with some absent. The sample includes fewer than 150,000 clones, 6.9% of them seen just once. The genes are TRBV27 and TRBJ1-2, with D perhaps TRBD1 (6 bases). This TCR was sampled from a woman aged 30 to 39 in good health. Material: central memory CD4+ T cells from blood. The CDR3 here is CASSSRQASGGYTF. Here the CDR3 DNA reads TGTGCCAGCAGTTCACGACAGGCCTCTGGTGGCTACACCTTC.